The 3 T cell receptor beta chains below were found in one sample sequenced in a study of control samples from healthy donors and cancer patients. Libraries were prepared by immunoSEQ multiplex PCR; TCRdb keeps only in-frame clonotypes and omits some of them. The table shows hundreds of thousands of clones, with approximately 80% occurring only once. Sequencing was carried out using PBMCs. The receptors shown here come from a woman in her sixties with lung cancer.

The V and J genes are TRBV13 and TRBJ1-3; 8 bases match TRBD1. CDR1 is PRHDT, CDR2 FYEKMQ, per germline (reference sequence). V shed 4 bases and J 0 bases; nucleotides not matched to a gene: 8. There are 17 residues in the CDR3. The CDR3 spells CASSSRDRTLSGNTIYF. The CDR3 bases are TGTGCCAGCAGCTCCCGGGACAGGACCCTCTCTGGAAACACCATATATTTT.

Written as DNA, the CDR3 is TGTGCCAGCAGCCAAGTTGACAGTAACTATGGCTACACCTTC. It yields the protein CASSQVDSNYGYTF. This chain connects TRBV3-1 (or the pseudogene TRBV3-2) to TRBJ1-2; perhaps TRBD1 as D (5 bases). CDR1 is LGHDT, CDR2 YNNKEL, per germline (reference sequence). Trimming pared 1 base from V and 1 base from J, leaving 7 bases between. The CDR3 totals 14 residues.

The chain employs TRBV10-1 and TRBJ2-5; TRBD1 is a possible D gene (5 bases). The V gene lost 0 bases and the J gene lost 2 bases, with 7 bases spanning the gap. CDR1 and CDR2 from the germline V gene are WNHNN and SYGVQD (reference sequence). The CDR3 is 14 amino acids. This CDR3 is CASSESQGQETQYF. CDR3 sequence (DNA): TGCGCCAGCAGTGAGTCCCAGGGTCAAGAGACCCAGTACTTC.